Shown below are 5 T cell receptor beta chains from a single sample sequenced in a study of T cell repertoires in cytomegalovirus infection. From the reads, TCRdb called clonotypes with MiXCR, one entry per CDR3 protein. The sample contains 680,000 or so distinct CDR3 sequences, roughly 36% of which appear only once. Sequencing was carried out using PBMCs. These receptors were obtained from a human donor in good health (CMV status not recorded). Some clones in this sample may be carry-over from other donors' samples.

CDR3 nucleotide sequence: TGTGCCAGCAGACAGGGTATACGCACCGGGGAGCTGTTTTTT. This sequence encodes CASRQGIRTGELFF. The chain carries TRBV2 and TRBJ2-2; a possible D gene is TRBD1 (6 bases). Looked up from germline, CDR1 is SNHLY and CDR2 is FYNNEI. V dropped 6 bases and J dropped 4 bases, with 12 bases sitting between them. The CDR3 sequence is 14 residues long.

This clonotype showed up just a few times. The chain has TRBV6-6 and TRBJ1-5; possibly TRBD1 for D (5 bases). This CDR3 has 16 amino acids. Germline V CDR1 and CDR2: MNHNY, SVGAGI (reference sequence). V was trimmed by 6 bases and J by 2 bases, leaving 17 bases between them. The CDR3 reads CASSHAGRGRNQPQHF. The CDR3 DNA sequence: TGTGCCAGCAGCCACGCAGGGAGAGGACGCAATCAGCCCCAGCATTTT.

V is TRBV20-1 and J is TRBJ1-2; no clear D gene. Germline CDR1 and CDR2: DFQATT and SNEGSKA (reference sequence). Trimming pared 3 bases from V and 6 bases from J, leaving 5 bases between. The CDR3 loop spans 10 amino acids. This CDR3 is CSASHDGYTF. Written as DNA, the CDR3 is TGCAGTGCTAGTCATGATGGCTACACCTTC.

This clonotype was picked up a small number of times. The CDR3 here is CASSTEDGWNQPQHF. The CDR3 DNA sequence: TGTGCCAGTAGTACTGAGGACGGGTGGAATCAGCCCCAGCATTTT. The chain has TRBV19 and TRBJ1-5; the D is unclear. Between the trimmed V and J ends, which lost 4 bases and 4 bases, there was a span of 14 bases. Germline CDR1 and CDR2: LNHDA and SQIVND (reference sequence). This CDR3 is 15 amino acids long.

This chain joins TRBV5-6 and TRBJ1-2, with D uncertain. The CDR3 contains 11 residues. Germline V gene sequence: CDR1 SGHDT, CDR2 YYEEEE. The ends were cut back, 4 bases at V and 8 bases at J, with 9 bases in the middle. CDR3 region: CASSRVAGYTF. The CDR3 nucleotides read TGTGCCAGCAGCCGTGTAGCGGGCTACACCTTC. The full variable domain, completed using reference TRBV5-6 and TRBJ1-2, is DAGVTQSPTHLIKTRGQQVTLRCSPKSGHDTVSWYQQALGQGPQFIFQYYEEEERQRGNFPDRFSGHQFPNYSSELNVNALLLGDSALYLCASSRVAGYTFGSGTRLTVV.